This T cell receptor (beta chain) stems from a study of regulatory T cells in long-lasting Graves disease. Study-wide results and caveats: Clonotypes that were public and shared totalled approximately 3,000 in persistent patients versus about a thousand in new patients. There were preferences for TRBV28, TRBJ1-2 and TRBJ2-5 in persistent disease.

As for this clonotype: Its antigen is not identified.

Time point here: newly diagnosed GD, antithyroid drugs for less than 3 months. PBMC-derived RNA was used for the TCR library. The CDR3 covers 15 residues. Germline V gene data show CDR1 as SQVTM and CDR2 as ANQGSEA. V shed 6 bases and J shed 1 base, with 17 bases lying between them. HTBI primers from iRepertoire and Arm-PCR of CDR3 regions yielded the TCR beta libraries. TCRdb called the multiplex PCR reads again in MiXCR, with one record for every CDR3 protein. Of about 540,000 distinct CDR3 sequences listed, approximately 13% were seen once; the top ten hold 8% to 10%. The data also belong to a second study, concerning T cells in Graves' hyperthyroidism and ophthalmopathy. That source reports: Researchers ran a first-round RT-PCR on the TCR CDR3 using the HTBI primer set.

The sequenced sample was peripheral blood mononuclear cells (PBMCs), obtained at new diagnosis, from a patient treated with antithyroid drugs. The chain carries TRBV29-1 and TRBJ2-3, with D possibly matching TRBD2 (6 bases). This clonotype was sampled from a young man with Graves disease. CDR3 region: CSVGFWRGGTDTQYF. DNA of the CDR3: TGCAGCGTGGGCTTCTGGCGGGGAGGCACAGATACGCAGTATTTT.